What follows describes a single T cell receptor beta chain. This sample stems from a study of shared clonotypes between healthy human individuals. Profiling relied on immunoSEQ multiplex PCR, and the TCRdb table lists in-frame clones only, not all of them. The table shows roughly 2.6 million clones, with around 94% occurring only once. The V segment lost 5 bases and the J segment 4 bases; nucleotides outside the gene matches: 4. CDR3 size: 13 residues. Germline assignment: CDR1 LNHDA and CDR2 SQIVND (reference sequence). The source of this sequence is a man aged 18 to 30 in good health. The sample consisted of naive CD4+ T cells sorted from blood. The subset: CD45RA+ positively selected. J is TRBJ2-7 and V is TRBV19; 8 bases are a match to TRBD2. CDR3: CASSERESYEQYF. DNA of the CDR3: TGTGCCAGTAGTGAGCGGGAGTCTTACGAGCAGTACTTC.